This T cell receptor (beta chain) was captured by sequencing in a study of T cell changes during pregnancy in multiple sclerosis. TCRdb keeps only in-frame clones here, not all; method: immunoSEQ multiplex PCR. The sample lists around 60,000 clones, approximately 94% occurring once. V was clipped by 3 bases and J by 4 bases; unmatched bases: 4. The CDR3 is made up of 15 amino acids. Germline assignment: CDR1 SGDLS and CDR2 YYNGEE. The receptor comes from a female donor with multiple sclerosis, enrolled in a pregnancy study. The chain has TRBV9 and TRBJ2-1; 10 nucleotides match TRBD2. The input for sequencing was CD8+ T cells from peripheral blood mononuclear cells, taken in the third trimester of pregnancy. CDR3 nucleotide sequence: TGTGCCAGCAGCGCGCTAGCGGGAGCTTACAATGAGCAGTTCTTC. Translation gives CASSALAGAYNEQFF. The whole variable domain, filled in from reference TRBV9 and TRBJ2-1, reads DSGVTQTPKHLITATGQRVTLRCSPRSGDLSVYWYQQSLDQGLQFLIQYYNGEERAKGNILERFSAQQFPDLHSELNLSSLELGDSALYFCASSALAGAYNEQFFGPGTRLTVL.